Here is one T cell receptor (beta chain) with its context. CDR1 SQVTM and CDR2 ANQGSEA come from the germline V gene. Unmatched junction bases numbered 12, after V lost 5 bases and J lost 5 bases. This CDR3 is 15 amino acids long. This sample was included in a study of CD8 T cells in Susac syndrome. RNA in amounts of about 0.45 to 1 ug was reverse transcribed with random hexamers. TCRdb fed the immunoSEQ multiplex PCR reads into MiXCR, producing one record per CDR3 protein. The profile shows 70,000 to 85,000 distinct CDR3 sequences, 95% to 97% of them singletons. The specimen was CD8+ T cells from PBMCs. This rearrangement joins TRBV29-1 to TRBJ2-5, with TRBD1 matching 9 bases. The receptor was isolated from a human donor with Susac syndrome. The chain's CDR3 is CSVFLRTGVLETQYF. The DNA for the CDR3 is TGCAGCGTTTTTCTCAGGACAGGGGTGTTGGAGACCCAGTACTTC.